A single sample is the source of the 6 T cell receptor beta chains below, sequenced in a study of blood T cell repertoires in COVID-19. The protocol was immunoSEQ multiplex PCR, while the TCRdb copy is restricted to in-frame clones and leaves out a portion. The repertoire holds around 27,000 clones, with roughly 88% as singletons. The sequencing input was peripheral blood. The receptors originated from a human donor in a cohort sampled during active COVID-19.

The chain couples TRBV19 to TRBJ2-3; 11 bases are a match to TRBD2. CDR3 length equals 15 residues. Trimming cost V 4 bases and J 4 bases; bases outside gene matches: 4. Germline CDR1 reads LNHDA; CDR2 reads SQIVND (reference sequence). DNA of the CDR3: TGTGCCAGTAGTACTTTAGCGGGGGGGGCAGATACGCAGTATTTT. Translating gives CASSTLAGGADTQYF.

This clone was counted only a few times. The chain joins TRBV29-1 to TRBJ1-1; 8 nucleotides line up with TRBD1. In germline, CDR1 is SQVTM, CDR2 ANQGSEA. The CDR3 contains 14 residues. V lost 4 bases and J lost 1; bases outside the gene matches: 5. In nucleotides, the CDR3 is TGCAGCGTTGCTTCAGGGGGCGCGAACACTGAAGCTTTCTTT. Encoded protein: CSVASGGANTEAFF.

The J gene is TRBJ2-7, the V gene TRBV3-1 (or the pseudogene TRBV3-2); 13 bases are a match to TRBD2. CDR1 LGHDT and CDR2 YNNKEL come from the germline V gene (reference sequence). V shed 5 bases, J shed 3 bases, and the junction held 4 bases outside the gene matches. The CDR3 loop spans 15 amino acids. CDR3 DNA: TGTGCCAGCAGCAAGGGACTAGCGGGGTTCTACGAGCAGTACTTC. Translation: CASSKGLAGFYEQYF.

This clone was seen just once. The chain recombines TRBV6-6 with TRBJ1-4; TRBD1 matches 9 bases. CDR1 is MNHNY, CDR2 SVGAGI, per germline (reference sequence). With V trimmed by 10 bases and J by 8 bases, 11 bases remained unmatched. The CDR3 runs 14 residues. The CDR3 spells CATRQGQGWEKLFF. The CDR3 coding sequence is TGTGCCACCCGGCAAGGACAGGGGTGGGAAAAACTGTTTTTT.

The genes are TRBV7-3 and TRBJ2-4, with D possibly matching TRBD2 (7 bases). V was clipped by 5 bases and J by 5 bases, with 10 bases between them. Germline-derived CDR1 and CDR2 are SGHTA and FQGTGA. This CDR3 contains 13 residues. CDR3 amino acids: CASSLGGQNIQYF. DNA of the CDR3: TGTGCCAGCAGCCTGGGGGGGCAAAACATTCAGTACTTC.

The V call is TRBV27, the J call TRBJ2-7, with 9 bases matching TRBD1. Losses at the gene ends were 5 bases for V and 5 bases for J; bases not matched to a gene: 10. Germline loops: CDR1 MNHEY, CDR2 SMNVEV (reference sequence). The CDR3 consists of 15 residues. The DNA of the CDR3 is TGTGCCAGCAGTGTTACGACAGGGGGTGGCAACGAGCAGTACTTC. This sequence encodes CASSVTTGGGNEQYF.